This TCR beta chain was recorded in a study of CD8+ T cells in alopecia areata. In the study overall: Oral tofacitinib (5 to 10 mg twice daily) was administered to treated patients. Notes on the study in general: The study found that many expanded lesional clones persisted in scalp and blood during tofacitinib. Tofacitinib significantly decreased scalp clonality and expanded CD8+ clones among top 100.

This sample's treatment: oral pan-JAK inhibitor, 5-10 mg twice daily. This clone appeared a few times. Antigen specificity is unknown. In each case, RNA was isolated and then reverse transcribed into cDNA as the sequencing template. Data came from immunoSEQ multiplex PCR; TCRdb stores just in-frame clones and leaves some out. The table lists roughly 200,000 clones, 35% to 45% of them singletons. This CDR3 region has 17 residues. Germline assignment: CDR1 SGHTA and CDR2 FQGNSA. Trimming took off 2 bases at V and 4 bases at J, with 18 bases between the two ends. This clonotype originated in a human donor with alopecia areata. The sequencing used CD4+ T cells sorted from blood, collected between weeks 30 and 35, from a patient treated with tofacitinib. The chain uses TRBV7-2 and TRBJ2-1; the D gene is possibly TRBD2 (6 bases). CDR3 DNA sequence: TGTGCCAGCAGCTTATCCTCCGGGACTGGCACATACAATGAGCAGTTCTTC. The encoded protein is CASSLSSGTGTYNEQFF.